This is a list of T cell receptor beta chains from one sample in a study of blood T cell repertoires in COVID-19. TCRdb keeps only in-frame clones here, not all; method: immunoSEQ multiplex PCR. In the table there are 150,000 to 200,000 clones, 80% to 90% of which are singletons. The sequenced material came from PBMCs or T cells enriched from blood (not recorded which). Receptors were obtained from a woman between 18 and 30 years old who had recovered from COVID-19. CDR3s include the opening cysteine and the closing phenylalanine or tryptophan. A D gene is named only where the DNA matches it firmly. A row's size may be missing; if present it is once, few, many or a size class.

NA,TRBJ1-6,NA,TRBV11-2,TGTGCCAGCAGCCTGCGGTCCAATCTCTCACCCCTCCACTTT,CASSLRSNLSPLHF
TRBD2,TRBJ2-7,NA,TRBV11-2,TGTGCCAGCAGCATACACTCACTAGCGGGGGGCACCTACGAGCAGTACTTC,CASSIHSLAGGTYEQYF
NA,TRBJ1-2,few,TRBV10-3,TGTGCCATCAGTGGGGGCAGGGGCCGCTACACCTTC,CAISGGRGRYTF
NA,TRBJ1-2,NA,TRBV28,TGTGCCAGCACGATGACAGGAGTAAACTATGGCTACACCTTC,CASTMTGVNYGYTF
TRBD1,TRBJ2-5,NA,TRBV5-4,TGTGCCAGCAGTACAGGGGGAGAGGAGACCCAGTACTTC,CASSTGGEETQYF
NA,TRBJ2-7,NA,TRBV5-4,TGTGCCAGCAGCTTGGGTAGGGGTCGCTCCTACGAGCAGTACTTC,CASSLGRGRSYEQYF
NA,TRBJ2-1,NA,TRBV29-1,TGCAGCGTGCCGGGACAATACAATGAGCAGTTCTTC,CSVPGQYNEQFF
NA,TRBJ1-5,NA,TRBV27,TGTGCCAGCAGTTTAGGAGGGGGGGAAGTTCAGCCCCAGCATTTT,CASSLGGGEVQPQHF
NA,TRBJ1-1,NA,TRBV3-1/TRBV3-2,TGTGCCAGCAGCCATGAGTCATCGAACACTGAAGCTTTCTTT,CASSHESSNTEAFF
NA,TRBJ1-1,NA,TRBV7-9,TGTGCCAGCAGCTTAGGGGGGCCAGCTCACACTGAAGCTTTCTTT,CASSLGGPAHTEAFF
NA,TRBJ2-1,NA,TRBV7-3,TGTGCCAGCAGCCCCGCAAGGGGGTCGTACAATGAGCAGTTCTTC,CASSPARGSYNEQFF
NA,TRBJ1-1,once,TRBV9,TGTGCCAGCAGCTCCTATGACGGGGAAAACACTGAAGCTTTCTTT,CASSSYDGENTEAFF
NA,TRBJ2-5,once,TRBV5-4,TGTGCCAGCAGCTCCGTTCGGGGGACCCAAGAGACCCAGTACTTC,CASSSVRGTQETQYF
NA,TRBJ1-5,few,TRBV2,TGTGCCAGCAGTGGGGCGAATCAGCCCCAGCATTTT,CASSGANQPQHF
TRBD1,TRBJ2-3,NA,TRBV2,TGTGCCAGCAGAGCTAAGGGGGCCATCGGAACAGATACGCAGTATTTT,CASRAKGAIGTDTQYF
NA,TRBJ2-1,NA,TRBV11-2,TGTGCCAGCATCTATGGCGGGACGCCAAGCTCCTACAATGAGCAGTTCTTC,CASIYGGTPSSYNEQFF
TRBD1,TRBJ1-1,NA,TRBV19,TGTGCCAGTAGTAAACCTCGGACAGGAAACACTGAAGCTTTCTTT,CASSKPRTGNTEAFF
TRBD2,TRBJ2-7,NA,TRBV6-6,TGTGCCAGCAGTTACGGACTAGCGGGGTCCTACGAGCAGTACTTC,CASSYGLAGSYEQYF
NA,TRBJ2-6,NA,TRBV3-1/TRBV3-2,TGTGCCAGCAGCCAAGGTACAGGGAGATCTGGGGCCAACGTCCTGACTTTC,CASSQGTGRSGANVLTF
TRBD2,TRBJ2-3,once,TRBV5-1,TGCGCCAGCAGCTTGGTGGGGGCTAGCGGGGGCTCCACAGATACGCAGTATTTT,CASSLVGASGGSTDTQYF
TRBD2,TRBJ2-7,NA,TRBV9,TGTGCCAGCAGCGCCATGGCTAGCGGGGGTGGGTACGAGCAGTACTTC,CASSAMASGGGYEQYF
NA,TRBJ2-7,NA,TRBV30,TGTGCCTGGAGCAGAACCGACAGATACGAGCAGTACTTC,CAWSRTDRYEQYF
NA,TRBJ2-5,NA,TRBV10-3,TGTGCCATCAGTGAGCGGTTTTCGGAGACCCAGTACTTC,CAISERFSETQYF
TRBD1,TRBJ1-1,NA,TRBV19,TGTGCCAGTACCCCCGGACAGGGCGACTTGAACACTGAAGCTTTCTTT,CASTPGQGDLNTEAFF
TRBD1,TRBJ1-6,NA,TRBV2,TGTGCCAGCAGTGGGGGACAGACTAGCTCCTATAATTCACCCCTCCACTTT,CASSGGQTSSYNSPLHF
NA,TRBJ1-1,NA,TRBV28,TGTGCCAGCAGTTCTCCAAATACCGGGACAAAAAGGGAAGCTTTCTTT,CASSSPNTGTKREAFF
NA,TRBJ2-7,NA,TRBV2,TGTGCCAGCAGTGAATGGACACTCTACGAGCAGTACTTC,CASSEWTLYEQYF
TRBD2,TRBJ2-2,NA,TRBV6-5,TGTGCCAGCAGTTTGAGCGGGGGGGCCGGGGAGCTGTTTTTT,CASSLSGGAGELFF
NA,TRBJ1-2,once,TRBV15,TGTGCCACCAGCAGAGGCCGACAGTCTAACTATGGCTACACCTTC,CATSRGRQSNYGYTF
NA,TRBJ2-7,NA,TRBV30,TGTGCCTGGAGCGTAGGTGACAGTTACGAGCAGTACTTC,CAWSVGDSYEQYF
TRBD2,TRBJ2-2,NA,TRBV5-1,TGCGCCAGCAGTTTGGGGACTAGCGGGGACCTCGGGGAGCTGTTTTTT,CASSLGTSGDLGELFF
NA,TRBJ1-2,NA,TRBV5-1,TGCGCCAGCAGTTACGACAGCTCCTATGGCTACACCTTC,CASSYDSSYGYTF
NA,TRBJ1-2,NA,TRBV6-5,TGTGCCAGCAGTTACTCGATCAGGGCTAACTATGGCTACACCTTC,CASSYSIRANYGYTF
NA,TRBJ1-1,NA,TRBV30,TGTGCCTGGAGTGTACACGACACTGAAGCTTTCTTT,CAWSVHDTEAFF
NA,TRBJ1-5,NA,TRBV2,TGTGCCAGCTCTACAGGGCTTAGCAATCAGCCCCAGCATTTT,CASSTGLSNQPQHF
NA,TRBJ2-1,once,TRBV9,TGTGCCAGCAGCGTAGGAGATACTCCCTACAATGAGCAGTTCTTC,CASSVGDTPYNEQFF
TRBD1,TRBJ1-1,NA,TRBV7-2,TGTGCCAGCAGCTCCGGACAGGGGAACACTGAAGCTTTCTTT,CASSSGQGNTEAFF
NA,TRBJ2-3,NA,TRBV27,TGTGCCAGCAGTCCCACCCTCCGACTGTCAGCAAGCACAGATACGCAGTATTTT,CASSPTLRLSASTDTQYF
TRBD2,TRBJ2-3,NA,TRBV11-2,TGTGCCAGCAGCCAGGCATGGGGGGGGATAGATACGCAGTATTTT,CASSQAWGGIDTQYF
NA,TRBJ2-1,NA,TRBV12-3/TRBV12-4,TGTGCCAGCAGTTTAGGGAGAAAGGAGTTCTTC,CASSLGRKEFF
NA,TRBJ1-2,NA,TRBV13,TGTGCCAGCAGCTTAAATGCAGGGAACTATGGCTACACCTTC,CASSLNAGNYGYTF
NA,TRBJ1-2,NA,TRBV24-1,TGTGCCACCAGTGCCCCCGGGACTTATGGCTACACCTTC,CATSAPGTYGYTF
NA,TRBJ2-2,NA,TRBV9,TGTGCCAGCAGCGTAGATCTCACCGGGGAGCTGTTTTTT,CASSVDLTGELFF
NA,TRBJ2-7,NA,TRBV12-5,TGTGCTAGTGGTTTGGGCCGTCCTCTAGGGGTCGAGCAGTACTTC,CASGLGRPLGVEQYF
NA,TRBJ2-1,NA,TRBV30,TGTGCCTGGAGTGTACAGGGTAGCTACAATGAGCAGTTCTTC,CAWSVQGSYNEQFF
TRBD1,TRBJ1-6,once,TRBV3-1/TRBV3-2,TGTGCCAGCAGGGAAAGGGGGCTGAATAATTCACCCCTCCACTTT,CASRERGLNNSPLHF
NA,TRBJ2-2,NA,TRBV10-1,TGCGCCAGCAGTGAGTTGGCTGGGGAGCTGTTTTTT,CASSELAGELFF
NA,TRBJ1-5,NA,TRBV2,TGTGCCAGCAGCGGGGGGAGCAATCAGCCCCAGCATTTT,CASSGGSNQPQHF
NA,TRBJ2-5,NA,TRBV19,TGTGCCAGTAGTAGTTGGGGCAGGGGGGTGGTAGAGACCCAGTACTTC,CASSSWGRGVVETQYF
NA,TRBJ2-2,NA,TRBV2,TGTGCCAGCAACTTAGACAGGCCGAACACCGGGGAGCTGTTTTTT,CASNLDRPNTGELFF